What follows describes a single TCR beta chain. The antigen this receptor binds is unknown. One base away there is no much larger clone; base qualities are not given. Including the terminal cysteine and phenylalanine, the CDR3 comprises 13 residues. Of all the DNA, just the CDR3 is kept, 39 bases in frame from base 1. Based on the germline V gene, the CDR1 and CDR2 sequences are SGHRS and YFSETQ. V and J are truncated by 5 bases and 4 bases respectively, leaving an intervening sequence of 12 bases. The data were taken from a study of T-cell reconstitution after alpha-beta-depleted transplantation in children listed by TCRdb under 2016. Turning to the overall study: Using TCR repertoire profiling, the study quantitatively followed how T-cell immune reconstitution unfolded in children after TCRalphabeta/CD19-depleted allogeneic hematopoietic cell transplantation.

Library generation was performed with PCR. The sequencing machine was an Illumina HiSeq 2500. To normalize quantification of the TCRbeta repertoire, the TCR libraries were built with molecular barcoding that relied on unique molecular identifiers. TCRdb applied fastp at Q25 and MiXCR to the public reads, then kept only in-frame beta chains. CDR3 protein duplicates are merged, each entry listing the most common genes and DNA. This sample is represented by a few hundred thousand distinct CDR3 sequences; over 9% of them were singletons. In total, the top ten clones hold 2.4% of the sample. This specimen was PBMCs from the stem cell graft donor, taken from the stem cell graft. The origin of this receptor is a human donor who donated a stem cell graft to a child with acute lymphoblastic leukemia. The chain couples TRBV5-1 to TRBJ2-5; a tentative D match to TRBD1 spans 6 bases. CDR3 region: CASRKQGRETQYF. The nucleotide sequence is TGCGCCAGCAGGAAACAGGGCCGAGAGACCCAGTACTTC.